Given below is one T cell receptor (beta chain) in context. Its cognate antigen has yet to be identified. Base qualities are not at hand, and no much larger clone is one base apart. CDR1 SGHDT and CDR2 YYEEEE are derived from the germline V gene. The CDR3 numbers 16 residues from cysteine through phenylalanine. Here the CDR3 DNA is all that survives: 48 bases in frame from base 1. Trimming accounts for 2 bases at V and 0 bases at J, while the number of junction bases matched to no gene is 6. Genomic DNA was isolated using the Qiagen DNeasy kit from unsorted PBMCs as well as from negatively selected CD4+ and CD8+ fractions. Using primers that anneal to V and J segments, immunoSEQ multiplex PCR amplified the TCR beta CDR3 regions. A synthetic immune receptor repertoire was used to minimize amplification bias, and any residual bias was removed computationally once sequencing was done. Processing in the source paper ran as follows. Custom Python scripts were used to quantify repertoire diversity as the Shannon entropy index. Unsorted, CD4+ and CD8+ repertoires were examined separately, except in combined analyses, for which CD4+ and CD8+ sequences were merged in silico. A clone counted as expanded when the clone's frequency after treatment rose at least 2-fold relative to C1D1, and clones undetected at baseline were given a pseudocount of 0.5. Singleton clones were defined as clones with 0 or 1 copy at C1D1, and non-singleton clones were defined as clones with 2 or more copies. By matching protein sequences in sorted samples from the same patient, clones expanded in unsorted samples were annotated as CD4+, CD8+ or unknown. Diversity changes from C1D1 to C4D1 were tested in paired samples using Wilcoxon tests. This is the immuneACCESS table as TCRdb keeps it, with only in-frame sequences that have V and J called. A part of the clones is gone; compared with another copy, unresolved V genes explain less than half, and the rest is unexplained. The V and J calls and clone size are taken from that table; D and trimming were inferred from the DNA. The sample data list tens of thousands of clones, and over 75% of these were observed just once. 3.1% of the sample belongs to the ten largest clones.

The sample is drawn from a study of PD-1 blockade in classical Hodgkin lymphoma (dated by TCRdb to the early 2020s). The study in broad terms: Nivolumab dosing was 3 mg/kg intravenously every 2 weeks, continuing until either disease progression or unacceptable toxicity. A peripheral blood immune signature of response to PD-1 blockade in classical Hodgkin lymphoma was defined using TCR beta sequencing and CyTOF. What the research found in general, with its limitations: Newly diagnosed patients were reported to have lower baseline TCR diversity than healthy donors, and relapsed/refractory patients were reported to have lower baseline TCR diversity still. Among trial patients, those achieving complete response had baseline diversity similar to that of newly diagnosed patients, while diversity was significantly lower in partial responders and progressors. Lower diversity was observed in patients in whom nivolumab was started less than 1 year after ASCT, and these patients were excluded from later analyses so that confounding by immune reconstitution would be avoided. CD4+ but not CD8+ TCR diversity rose significantly by C4D1 (p=0.0027 vs p=0.16), most apparent in complete responders (p=0.02). The study covered only a single clinical trial cohort, and the causes of the repertoire differences, possibly disease activity or prior therapy, were still not defined.

Sample time point, as interpreted from the label and publication: cycle 4 day 1 (C4D1), after five to seven weeks of nivolumab. Every trial patient had relapsed following autologous stem cell transplantation, and prior brentuximab vedotin exposure was what differed among cohorts A, B and C. CD4+ T cells were purified from thawed PBMCs by magnetic negative selection with a Miltenyi CD4+ T cell isolation kit. The trial cohort included some 53 patients with relapsed/refractory classical Hodgkin lymphoma, and each patient had a best overall response of complete response, partial response or progressive disease. In the multi-cohort phase II CheckMate 205 trial, trial patients received single-agent nivolumab. An independent review committee assessed best overall response using the 2007 International Working Group response criteria. Trial PBMCs were collected just before the start of nivolumab (C1D1) and during therapy at cycle 2 day 1 and cycle 4 day 1. Peripheral blood was collected in 8 mL Vacutainer Cell Preparation Tubes, from which PBMCs were isolated by centrifugation and then cryopreserved. Purified CD4+ and CD8+ fractions were prepared only for cases where an additional PBMC sample was available. Magnetically labelled cells were removed on LS columns in a quadroMACS separator, and the flow-through was collected as the purified fraction.

Source: CD4+ T cells from blood, taken before the fourth cycle of nivolumab. The sequence was collected from a human donor with classical Hodgkin lymphoma. The chain was built from TRBV5-6 and TRBJ2-7, with 9 middle bases fitting TRBD1. The bases read TGTGCCAGCAGCTTACTCGGACAGGGGAGCTCCTACGAGCAGTACTTC. This translates into CASSLLGQGSSYEQYF.